Listed below are T cell receptor beta chains from one sample, sequenced in a study of T-cell memory formation after mild COVID-19. A single record per CDR3 protein comes from TCRdb applying MiXCR to the 5' RACE reads. Altogether roughly 450,000 distinct CDR3 sequences are present, around 17% being singletons, with the ten largest covering 20% to 25%. The sample taken for sequencing was PBMCs or a T cell subset sorted from them (not recorded which). All receptors come from a man between 18 and 29 years old who had mild COVID-19 (a few samples of this study predate the infection). Cell type and time point are not known. The CDR3 runs from the conserved cysteine through the conserved F or W. A D gene is named only where the DNA matches it firmly. Not all rows give a size; the values are once, few, many and, for expanded clones, a class.

size,J,V,D,CDR3,DNA
few,TRBJ2-3,TRBV9,-,CASSSFDTPYPATDTQYF,TGTGCCAGCAGCTCCTTTGACACTCCCTACCCCGCCACAGATACGCAGTATTTT
-,TRBJ1-4,TRBV6-5,-,CASRSRGATNEKLFF,TGTGCCAGCAGGTCCCGGGGGGCAACTAATGAAAAACTGTTTTTT
-,TRBJ2-3,TRBV7-2,TRBD2,CASSLFSSGGKQDTQYF,TGTGCCAGCAGCTTATTTTCTAGCGGGGGGAAACAAGATACGCAGTATTTT
-,TRBJ1-1,TRBV28,-,CASSAVITEAFF,TGTGCCAGCAGCGCCGTCATAACTGAAGCTTTCTTT
-,TRBJ2-7,TRBV20-1,-,CSARDGISYEQYF,TGCAGTGCTAGAGACGGGATCTCCTACGAGCAGTACTTC
many,TRBJ2-2,TRBV7-9,-,CASSLGPQGVRTGELFF,TGTGCCAGCAGCTTAGGACCACAGGGCGTCAGGACCGGGGAGCTGTTTTTT
-,TRBJ2-7,TRBV11-2,TRBD2,CASSFLAGSSYEQYF,TGTGCCAGCAGCTTCTTAGCGGGCAGCTCCTACGAGCAGTACTTC
-,TRBJ2-7,TRBV5-5,-,CASSFLLGDYEQYF,TGTGCCAGCAGCTTTCTACTAGGGGACTACGAGCAGTACTTC
few,TRBJ2-7,TRBV12-3/TRBV12-4,-,CASRGAEYEQYF,TGTGCCAGCAGAGGGGCAGAATACGAGCAGTACTTC
many,TRBJ1-1,TRBV3-1,-,CASSQRNTEAFF,TGTGCCAGCAGCCAACGGAACACTGAAGCTTTCTTT
many,TRBJ2-7,TRBV11-2,-,CASSLQGHEQYF,TGTGCCAGCAGCTTACAGGGCCACGAGCAGTACTTC
many,TRBJ2-1,TRBV6-2/TRBV6-3,-,CASSYSIGGPEQFF,TGTGCCAGCAGTTACTCGATAGGTGGCCCTGAGCAGTTCTTC
few,TRBJ2-2,TRBV7-2,TRBD1,CASRVSGTGNTGELFF,TGTGCCAGCAGAGTCTCCGGGACAGGGAACACCGGGGAGCTGTTTTTT
few,TRBJ1-1,TRBV20-1,-,CSANRQLNTEAFF,TGCAGTGCTAACCGCCAGCTGAACACTGAAGCTTTCTTT
-,TRBJ1-5,TRBV6-6,-,CASSYGQGHQPQHF,TGTGCCAGCAGTTACGGGCAGGGCCATCAGCCCCAGCATTTT
-,TRBJ1-6,TRBV6-2/TRBV6-3,-,CASSYEGWCYNSPLHF,TGTGCCAGCAGTTACGAGGGATGGTGCTATAATTCACCCCTCCACTTT
-,TRBJ1-2,TRBV18,-,CASSPEERASGYTF,TGTGCCAGCTCACCAGAGGAGCGAGCTAGCGGCTACACCTTC
few,TRBJ1-6,TRBV12-3/TRBV12-4,-,CASRQVGRESSPLHF,TGTGCCAGCAGGCAGGTGGGCAGGGAGAGTTCACCCCTCCACTTT
-,TRBJ1-3,TRBV7-2,-,CASSRQSSGNTIYF,TGTGCCAGCAGCCGACAGAGCTCTGGAAACACCATATATTTT
-,TRBJ2-5,TRBV7-2,-,CASSPFGLETQYF,TGTGCCAGCAGCCCCTTTGGGTTGGAGACCCAGTACTTC
-,TRBJ1-6,TRBV12-3/TRBV12-4,-,CASRRVVGSPLHF,TGTGCCAGCAGAAGGGTAGTAGGATCACCCCTCCACTTT
-,TRBJ2-7,TRBV4-1,TRBD1,CASSQVRQGDEQYF,TGCGCCAGCAGCCAAGTTAGACAGGGGGACGAGCAGTACTTC
few,TRBJ1-4,TRBV29-1,-,CSVGGLSREKLFF,TGCAGCGTTGGCGGGCTGAGTCGTGAAAAACTGTTTTTT
-,TRBJ2-1,TRBV24-1,-,CATSDPFGFDDEQFF,TGTGCCACCAGTGATCCCTTTGGCTTCGACGATGAGCAGTTCTTC
-,TRBJ2-5,TRBV6-5,TRBD2,CASNGGGETQYF,TGTGCCAGCAACGGGGGGGGAGAGACCCAGTACTTC
few,TRBJ1-1,TRBV9,-,CASSQTTENTEAFF,TGTGCCAGCAGCCAAACGACGGAGAACACTGAAGCTTTCTTT
-,TRBJ2-3,TRBV7-2,TRBD2,CASSLSLRGAVTDTQYF,TGTGCCAGCAGCTTAAGCTTGCGGGGGGCCGTGACAGATACGCAGTATTTT
few,TRBJ2-2,TRBV5-1,-,CASSSTGTGNTGQLFF,TGCGCCAGCAGCAGCACCGGGACTGGGAACACCGGGCAGCTGTTTTTT